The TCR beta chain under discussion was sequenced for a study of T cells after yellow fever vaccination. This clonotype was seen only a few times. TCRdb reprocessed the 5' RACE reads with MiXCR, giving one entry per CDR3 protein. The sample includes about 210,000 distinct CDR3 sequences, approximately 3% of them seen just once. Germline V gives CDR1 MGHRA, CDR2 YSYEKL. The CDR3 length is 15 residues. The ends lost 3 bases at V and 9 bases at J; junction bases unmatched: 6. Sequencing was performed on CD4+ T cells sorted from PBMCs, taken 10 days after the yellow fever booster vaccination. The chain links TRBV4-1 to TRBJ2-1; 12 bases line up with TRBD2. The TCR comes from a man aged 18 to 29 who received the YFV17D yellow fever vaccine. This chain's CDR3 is CASSHLAGGNIEQFF. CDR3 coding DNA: TGCGCCAGCAGCCATCTAGCGGGGGGGAATATTGAGCAGTTCTTC.